A single sample gave rise to the 19 T cell receptor beta chains below, sequenced in a study of T cells in Graves' hyperthyroidism and ophthalmopathy. Amplified TCR beta CDR3 regions came from RNA transcripts. First-round RT-PCR targeting the TCR CDR3 was performed with the HTBI primer set. TCRdb re-called the multiplex PCR reads with MiXCR, one entry per CDR3 protein. The profile shows roughly 500,000 distinct CDR3 sequences, 46% of them singletons. Sequencing was carried out using peripheral blood or thyroid tissue (not recorded which). The receptor set was obtained from an adult woman with Graves' disease, either hyperthyroidism or ophthalmopathy (not recorded which).

This chain links TRBV2 with TRBJ2-7; no reliable D call. CDR1 is SNHLY, CDR2 FYNNEI, per germline. This CDR3 contains 15 residues. The V end lost 2 bases, the J end lost 4 bases, and 15 bases lay between the germline ends. This chain's CDR3 is CASSESRPQGYEQYF. The DNA for the CDR3 is TGTGCCAGCAGTGAATCGAGGCCTCAAGGATACGAGCAGTACTTC.

Many counts were recorded for this clonotype. V is TRBV20-1 and J is TRBJ1-2; 8 bases line up with TRBD1. From germline, CDR1 is DFQATT and CDR2 SNEGSKA (reference sequence). V lost 3 bases to trimming and J lost 4 bases; unmatched junction nucleotides: 7. This CDR3 has 14 residues. The CDR3 DNA reads as TGCAGTGCTAGTCAGGGGGCGTTCGGCTATGGCTACACCTTC. The encoded protein is CSASQGAFGYGYTF.

The chain employs TRBV29-1 and TRBJ2-5; tentative D call: TRBD1 (6 bases). V lost 4 bases and J 1 base, leaving 7 bases between the germline ends. Per the germline V gene, CDR1 is SQVTM and CDR2 is ANQGSEA. The CDR3 extends over 12 amino acids. CDR3 DNA sequence: TGCAGCGTTGCCAGGGGCCAAGAGACCCAGTACTTC. This sequence encodes CSVARGQETQYF.

This clonotype was found many times. This chain links TRBV19 with TRBJ2-7, with D possibly TRBD2 on 6 matching bases. Germline V gene data show CDR1 as LNHDA and CDR2 as SQIVND (reference sequence). The CDR3 is 12 residues long. With 10 bases removed from V and 3 bases from J, the gap between germline ends came to 13 bases. This CDR3 reads CATYGGDYEQYF. CDR3 DNA sequence: TGTGCCACCTACGGCGGGGACTACGAGCAGTACTTC.

This clonotype has a count of ten or more. The gene calls are TRBV5-1 and TRBJ2-7; 7 bases agree with TRBD1. With V trimmed by 0 bases and J by 5 bases, 5 bases remained unmatched. Per the germline V gene, CDR1 is SGHRS and CDR2 is YFSETQ. The CDR3 runs to 14 residues. The CDR3 bases are TGCGCCAGCAGCTTGGGACAGGGCGGCGACGAGCAGTACTTC. It is translated as CASSLGQGGDEQYF.

The V call is TRBV5-1, the J call TRBJ1-4; D gene uncertain. V lost 2 bases and J 4 bases, leaving 6 bases between the germline ends. The CDR3 spans 13 residues. CDR1 is SGHRS, CDR2 YFSETQ, per germline. CDR3 loop: CASSFGSNEKLFF. CDR3 in DNA: TGCGCCAGCAGCTTTGGCAGTAATGAAAAACTGTTTTTT.

This clonotype has a count of ten or more. The chain uses TRBV29-1 and TRBJ1-1, with TRBD1 identical over 12 bases. The CDR3 spans 15 residues. Germline V lookup: CDR1 SQVTM, CDR2 ANQGSEA. The DNA for the CDR3 is TGCAGTGTCCGGGACAGGGGGCTTTTGGTTACTGAAGCTTTCTTT. It is translated as CSVRDRGLLVTEAFF.

V gene TRBV24-1 combines with J gene TRBJ2-7; D may correspond to TRBD1 or TRBD2 (6 bases each). Germline CDR1 reads KGHDR; CDR2 reads SFDVKD. The CDR3 consists of 17 residues. The V gene lost 0 bases and the J gene lost 5 bases, with 19 bases spanning the gap. CDR3 nucleotides: TGTGCCACCAGTGATTTGGGCACCCCGGGGGCGAAGAACGAGCAGTACTTC. Translated: CATSDLGTPGAKNEQYF.

This clonotype was observed at least ten times. This chain connects TRBV15 to TRBJ2-7; D remains ambiguous. The germline CDR1 and CDR2 sequences are LNHNV and YYDKDF (reference sequence). The CDR3 totals 14 residues. V was pared by 1 base and J by 2 bases, with 9 bases between. The CDR3 bases are TGTGCCACCAGCAGAGGGGGATTGGCCTACGAGCAGTACTTC. This sequence encodes CATSRGGLAYEQYF.

The chain carries TRBV10-3 and TRBJ2-5; D tentatively reads TRBD1 or TRBD2 (7 bases each). V dropped 2 bases and J dropped 5 bases, with 18 bases sitting between them. This CDR3 is 16 amino acids long. Germline CDR1 reads ENHRY; CDR2 reads SYGVKD. CDR3 DNA: TGTGCCATCAGTGAGACACGACAGGGAGGGGCGGAGACCCAGTACTTC. The encoded protein is CAISETRQGGAETQYF.

This clonotype was observed a handful of times. The gene calls are TRBV10-3 and TRBJ2-6; 8 bases fit TRBD2. Germline CDR1 and CDR2: ENHRY and SYGVKD. The CDR3 runs 15 residues. The J segment lost 3 bases and the V segment lost 11 bases, leaving 9 bases of the junction unmatched. CDR3 bases: TGTGCCTGGAGTCTCGGGGGGGGTGGGGCCAACGTCCTGACTTTC. This encodes CAWSLGGGGANVLTF.

CDR3 in amino acids: CASEQRSDTQYF. DNA for the CDR3: TGTGCCAGCGAACAAAGGTCAGATACGCAGTATTTT. This chain joins TRBV7-2 and TRBJ2-3; D uncertain. Germline V gene data show CDR1 as SGHTA and CDR2 as FQGNSA. Trimming stripped 8 bases from V and 4 bases from J, with 10 bases between. This CDR3 contains 12 residues.

This clonotype was found once. This chain connects TRBV7-3 to TRBJ2-7; TRBD2 is a possible D gene (6 bases). The CDR3 consists of 13 residues. Between the trimmed V and J ends, which lost 3 bases and 7 bases, there was a span of 13 bases. Germline-derived CDR1 and CDR2 are SGHTA and FQGTGA. The CDR3 reads CASSFGLSDEQYF. CDR3 nucleotides: TGTGCCAGCAGCTTCGGACTAAGCGATGAGCAGTACTTC.

CDR3 nucleotides: TGTGCAGGGAGCTCCTACGAGCAGTACTTC. Its protein is CAGSSYEQYF. The rearrangement links TRBV9 to TRBJ2-7; TRBD2 is a possible D gene (5 bases). This CDR3 has 10 amino acids. Germline CDR1 reads SGDLS; CDR2 reads YYNGEE.

This clonotype was counted ten times or more. The chain recombines TRBV9 with TRBJ1-5; TRBD1 matches at 11 bases. Unmatched junction bases numbered 8, after V lost 3 bases and J lost 6 bases. CDR3 length: 16 amino acids. Germline CDR1 is SGDLS and CDR2 is YYNGEE. The CDR3, as DNA: TGTGCCAGCAGCGCTTCAGGGACAGGGGGTCCTCAGCCCCAGCATTTT. Protein sequence: CASSASGTGGPQPQHF.

This clonotype was counted many times. The chain links TRBV2 to TRBJ2-5; tentative D call: TRBD2 (5 bases). Trimming took 8 bases from V and 1 from J, leaving 8 bases between them. The CDR3 length is 12 residues. Germline lookup yields CDR1 SNHLY and CDR2 FYNNEI. The CDR3 here is CASGLVQETQYF. In nucleotides, the CDR3 is TGTGCCAGCGGACTGGTCCAAGAGACCCAGTACTTC.

The V call is TRBV10-2, the J call TRBJ2-7; 7 positions agree with TRBD2. With V trimmed by 7 bases and J by 5 bases, 8 bases remained unmatched. Germline V lookup: CDR1 WSHSY, CDR2 SAAADI. CDR3 length: 13 amino acids. CDR3 coding DNA: TGCGCCAGCATCCGGGAGGTTGGTAACGAGCAGTACTTC. This gives the protein CASIREVGNEQYF.

This clonotype was seen more than once but under ten times. The chain recombines TRBV15 with TRBJ1-5; D remains ambiguous. The germline V and J ends were trimmed by 0 bases and 8 bases, with 14 bases remaining between them. This CDR3 has 15 residues. Germline V gives CDR1 LNHNV, CDR2 YYDKDF (reference sequence). Here the CDR3 DNA reads TGTGCCACCAGCAGAGATTTTGGGTCCATGGAGCCCCAGCATTTT. It yields the protein CATSRDFGSMEPQHF.

The V call is TRBV24-1, the J call TRBJ2-5; D gene ambiguous. The germline gives CDR1 KGHDR, CDR2 SFDVKD. The CDR3 spans 13 residues. Trimming took off 1 base at V and 5 bases at J, with 7 bases between the two ends. This chain's CDR3 is CATSDFDAETQYF. The CDR3 DNA follows: TGTGCCACCAGTGATTTTGACGCGGAGACCCAGTACTTC.